The TCR beta chain under discussion was sequenced for a study of spatial heterogeneity in lung cancer (dated by TCRdb to between 2017 and 2020). Study-level background: More beta-chain than alpha-chain transcripts were consistently detected, likely reflecting higher beta-chain transcript abundance. In the raw uncorrected reads, each unique combination of TCR and UMI appeared on average more than ten times. In non-small cell lung cancer, the study quantitatively compared TCR alpha and beta repertoires across several tumor regions, matched nontumor lung, and blood. Nonsynonymous mutation counts, determined by whole-exome sequencing of tumor tissue, were related to TCR repertoire features. Both alpha and beta chains were TCR-sequenced in roughly 200 tumor regions, about 69 matched nontumor lung samples and approximately 50 PBMC samples obtained at surgery. Study-wide conclusions, independent of this receptor: Confirming at a functional level the hypothesis that regional TCRs recognize regional mutations was considered to require additional single-cell paired TCR alpha and beta sequencing. Ubiquitous expanded tumor TCRs were detected in blood more often at tumor resection than at routine follow-up.

The sample holds a few counts of this clonotype. Its antigen remains undetermined. Base qualities are missing; no much larger clone stands one base away. The time point tag for this specimen amounts to: sample taken at primary tumor resection. Whole RNA extracted from tumor and nontumor lung tissue, or from cryopreserved PBMC samples, was used for TCR sequencing without cell sorting. The donors were some 76 patients from the lung TRACERx cohort who had early-stage, untreated non-small cell lung cancer. Only patients for whom sufficient RNA was available from at least two tumor regions were selected for TCR sequencing. The CDR3 measures 17 amino acids from cysteine to phenylalanine. Just CDR3 DNA is preserved here, 51 bases in frame from base 1. Trimming takes 1 base off V and 0 bases off J; junction bases not matched to a gene: 5. The germline V gene (reference sequence) yields DFQATT for CDR1 and SNEGSKA for CDR2.

The receptor library was made with 5' RACE. Sequencer: NextSeq 500. The TCR library protocol attached a unique molecular identifier to each TCR cDNA molecule to allow correction of PCR and sequencing errors. As for the original processing: TCR identification, UMI-based error correction and CDR3 extraction were all carried out with Decombinator tools. Expanded TCRs were defined as those above a frequency of 2 per 1,000, corresponding to the top 1% of the tumor frequency distribution. Renyi diversity was computed with the R vegan package after each repertoire had been subsampled 100 times to 5,000 TCRs. CDR3 similarity networks were constructed using string-kernel similarity of amino acid triplets, with links drawn between CDR3s whose pairwise similarity was above 0.82. The raw public data were reprocessed by TCRdb itself: fastp quality trimming at Q25, MiXCR clonotype calling, in-frame beta chains only. Each CDR3 protein gets just one entry, which takes the most common genes and DNA from the rows behind it. The V and J calls, along with clone size, are taken from TCRdb and not from the paper's own processing. Within this sample are roughly 80,000 distinct CDR3 sequences, with 10% to 15% of them counted one time only. The ten largest make up roughly 4.2% of the sample.

Material: PBMCs, obtained at surgery. The origin of this receptor is a male donor with early-stage non-small cell lung cancer. The chain uses TRBV20-1 and TRBJ2-1; 11 bases in the middle match TRBD2. CDR3 loop: CSARAIAGGRSYNEQFF. The sequenced DNA: TGCAGTGCTAGAGCCATAGCGGGAGGGCGCTCCTACAATGAGCAGTTCTTC.